The rows below give T cell receptor beta chains drawn from one sample of a study of shared clonotypes between healthy human individuals. Only in-frame clones appear in the TCRdb table, and some are missing; sequencing was by immunoSEQ multiplex PCR. The repertoire consists of about 2.1 million clones, with 90% to 95% occurring once and the leading ten covering 1.5% to 2%. Input material: naive CD8+ T cells from PBMCs. The receptors here all came from a man aged 18 to 30 in good health. Some clones in this sample may be carry-over from other donors' samples. The CDR3 runs from the conserved cysteine through the conserved F or W. The D gene is left open where the match is weak. Clone size is shown for a subset of rows, as once, few, many or a class of expanded clone.

clone_size j_call v_call d_call cdr3_nt cdr3_aa
NA TRBJ1-5 TRBV7-9 NA TGTGCCAGCAGTAACCTCAGCAATCAGCCCCAGCATTTT CASSNLSNQPQHF
NA TRBJ1-5 TRBV6-5 TRBD1 TGTGCCAGCAGCCAGGGGGCGCGGGGCAATCAGCCCCAGCATTTT CASSQGARGNQPQHF
once TRBJ2-7 TRBV27 NA TGTGCCAGCTGGGTTCGGCAGGGCGTAGGCGAGCAGTACTTC CASWVRQGVGEQYF
NA TRBJ1-5 TRBV5-8 NA TGTGCCAGCGGAGGACTGACTAGCAATCAGCCCCAGCATTTT CASGGLTSNQPQHF
NA TRBJ2-3 TRBV7-9 TRBD2 TGTGCCAGCAGCTCAGGGACTAGCGGGAGTGATACGCAGTATTTT CASSSGTSGSDTQYF
NA TRBJ2-7 TRBV4-1 NA TGCGCCAGCAGCCATGGCAACATATTTATGGTTAACGAGCAGTACTTC CASSHGNIFMVNEQYF
NA TRBJ1-1 TRBV5-1 NA TGCGCCAGCAGCTTGTCGAGCACGAACACTGAAGCTTTCTTT CASSLSSTNTEAFF
NA TRBJ2-5 TRBV5-4 TRBD2 TGTGCCAGCAGCGGTATAGCGGGAGCCGCCGAGACCCAGTACTTC CASSGIAGAAETQYF
NA TRBJ2-5 TRBV29-1 NA TGCAGCGTTCCGCTCGCCAGGACCCAGTACTTC CSVPLARTQYF
NA TRBJ2-7 TRBV30 NA TGTGCCTGGAGTGTAGCGAGAACCTACGAGCAGTACTTC CAWSVARTYEQYF
NA TRBJ2-7 TRBV19 NA TGTGCCAGTAGTATAGGCCGGATCTACGAGCAGTACTTC CASSIGRIYEQYF
NA TRBJ1-2 TRBV4-1 NA TGCGCCAGCAGCCAAGGGAGGGGGGCCTATGGCTACACCTTC CASSQGRGAYGYTF
NA TRBJ2-7 TRBV7-8 TRBD2 TGTGCCAGCAGCCCCTCAATCCCGACTAGCGGGAGGTACGAGCAGTACTTC CASSPSIPTSGRYEQYF
NA TRBJ2-7 TRBV27 TRBD1 TGTGCCAGCAGTTTACAGACAGGGAGCTCTAACGAGCAGTACTTC CASSLQTGSSNEQYF
NA TRBJ1-2 TRBV27 NA TGTGCCAGCAGTTTAGGTGTAGACTATGGCTACACCTTC CASSLGVDYGYTF
NA TRBJ2-1 TRBV5-6 NA TGTGCCAGCAGGAGGACTGGGAAGGAGCAGTTCTTC CASRRTGKEQFF
NA TRBJ2-2 TRBV28 TRBD1 TGTGCCAGCAGCCCTTACGACAGGGGGAACACCGGGGAGCTGTTTTTT CASSPYDRGNTGELFF
NA TRBJ1-3 TRBV2 NA TGTGCCAGCAGCGCTGGGACGTATAGCGGAAACACCATATATTTT CASSAGTYSGNTIYF
NA TRBJ2-2 TRBV9 TRBD2 TGTGCCAGCAGCGACCATAGCGGGAAAAACACCGGGGAGCTGTTTTTT CASSDHSGKNTGELFF
NA TRBJ1-1 TRBV19 TRBD1 TGTGCCAGTAGTACCCGACAGGGTCGGTTGAACACTGAAGCTTTCTTT CASSTRQGRLNTEAFF
NA TRBJ2-3 TRBV19 NA TGTGCCAGTAGTTTACGGGAAGGTGGTACAGATACGCAGTATTTT CASSLREGGTDTQYF
NA TRBJ2-7 TRBV4-1 TRBD2 TGCGCCAGCAGCCAGCCCCAACTAGCGGGAGTAAACGAGCAGTACTTC CASSQPQLAGVNEQYF
NA TRBJ2-7 TRBV11-2 NA TGTGCCAGCACTAATACCGGGACATCCTACGAGCAGTACTTC CASTNTGTSYEQYF
NA TRBJ1-2 TRBV5-1 NA TGCGCCAGCAGCTTGACGTTCCACGGGGCCGACTATGGCTACACCTTC CASSLTFHGADYGYTF
NA TRBJ2-7 TRBV27 NA TGTGCCAGCAGTTTATCGCCGGGGGCGCCCCTTTACGAGCAGTACTTC CASSLSPGAPLYEQYF
NA TRBJ2-7 TRBV6-1 TRBD1 TGTGCCAGCAGTGTCCCTTACGGACAGGGGTCATACGAGCAGTACTTC CASSVPYGQGSYEQYF
NA TRBJ2-7 TRBV19 NA TGTGCCAGTAGTATTGGGGGAGCCTTCTACGAGCAGTACTTC CASSIGGAFYEQYF
NA TRBJ1-2 TRBV7-8 TRBD1 TGTGCCAGCAGCCCACCCCTCAAAATAACAGGGGTGAGGGATGGCTACACCTTC CASSPPLKITGVRDGYTF
NA TRBJ1-2 TRBV15 NA TGTGCCACCAGCAGAGATCGCGACAGCACTAACTATGGCTACACCTTC CATSRDRDSTNYGYTF
NA TRBJ2-7 TRBV27 NA TGTGCCAGCAGTTTAACTGTTCAATACGAGCAGTACTTC CASSLTVQYEQYF
NA TRBJ2-1 TRBV19 TRBD1 TGTGCCAGTATCGAGACCGGGACAGGGAATGAGCAGTTCTTC CASIETGTGNEQFF
NA TRBJ2-5 TRBV4-3 TRBD2 TGCGCCAGCAGCCAAGAGTGGCGGGGGCAAGAGACCCAGTACTTC CASSQEWRGQETQYF
NA TRBJ2-1 TRBV9 NA TGTGCCAGCAGCGCCGTGGGGGGACTGTCTGTGGTGGGTGAGCAGTTCTTC CASSAVGGLSVVGEQFF
NA TRBJ2-5 TRBV27 TRBD1 TGTGCCAGCAGTTTATGGCAGGGGGCGCGGGAGACCCAGTACTTC CASSLWQGARETQYF
NA TRBJ2-3 TRBV7-9 TRBD2 TGTGCCAGCAGCTTTCACCCCGGACTAGCGGATACGCAGTATTTT CASSFHPGLADTQYF
NA TRBJ2-4 TRBV28 NA TGTGCCAGCAGTTTACTGGGTTTTGACATTCAGTACTTC CASSLLGFDIQYF
NA TRBJ2-7 TRBV6-5 NA TGTGCCAGCAGTCCCGACGGAACCGAGGAGCAGTACTTC CASSPDGTEEQYF